Each of the 3 T cell receptor beta chains below was sequenced from the same sample in a study of shared clonotypes between healthy human individuals. Produced via immunoSEQ multiplex PCR; TCRdb's table is partial and in-frame only. The sample carries around 610,000 clones, 95% to 97% recorded once. Cells designated naive CD8 were CD45RO-negative and were positively selected for CCR7, with terminally differentiated effector memory CD45RA+ cells excluded. The specimen sequenced was naive CD8+ T cells sorted from blood. The source is a woman younger than 45 in good health.

The CDR3 loop is CASSGDYQETQYF. The CDR3, as DNA: TGTGCCAGCAGCGGAGACTATCAAGAGACCCAGTACTTC. V is TRBV13 and J is TRBJ2-5; a possible D gene is TRBD2 (5 bases). The V gene lost 5 bases and the J gene lost 2 bases, with 9 bases spanning the gap. CDR1 and CDR2 from the germline V gene are PRHDT and FYEKMQ (reference sequence). This CDR3 spans 13 amino acids. The whole variable domain, filled in from reference TRBV13 and TRBJ2-5, reads AAGVIQSPRHLIKEKRETATLKCYPIPRHDTVYWYQQGPGQDPQFLISFYEKMQSDKGSIPDRFSAQQFSDYHSELNMSSLELGDSALYFCASSGDYQETQYFGPGTRLLVL.

The chain is built from TRBV28 and TRBJ1-5, with 7 bases matching TRBD1. The CDR3 has 14 amino acids. Trimming at V came to 7 bases and at J to 6 bases, leaving 9 bases not matched to a gene. Germline lookup yields CDR1 MDHEN and CDR2 SYDVKM. CDR3 coding DNA: TGTGCCAGCATCATACAGGGGTTGGGTCAGCCCCAGCATTTT. As protein: CASIIQGLGQPQHF. The full variable domain, with the rest looked up from reference TRBV28 and TRBJ1-5, is DVKVTQSSRYLVKRTGEKVFLECVQDMDHENMFWYRQDPGLGLRLIYFSYDVKMKEKGDIPEGYSVSREKKERFSLILESASTNQTSMYLCASIIQGLGQPQHFGDGTRLSIL.

V usage is TRBV7-3 and J usage is TRBJ2-1; 8 bases match TRBD2. From germline, CDR1 is SGHTA and CDR2 FQGTGA. V was clipped by 5 bases and J by 6 bases; unmatched bases: 12. This CDR3 is 16 amino acids long. The CDR3 DNA sequence: TGTGCCAGCAGCCTACGAAGCGGGAGCCCCCTCAATGAGCAGTTCTTC. Its protein is CASSLRSGSPLNEQFF.